This T cell receptor beta chain emerged from a study of graft-versus-host responses after intestinal transplantation. About the research overall: Among the recipients, all got anti-thymocyte globulin induction and then tacrolimus and steroids for about 3 years.

This clone was found a few times. Some 200,000 CFSE-labeled responder cells were plated with some 200,000 irradiated, violet-dye-labeled stimulator cells. CFSE-low proliferating responders, CD3+CD4+ and CD3+CD8+, were sorted post-reaction. Repertoires were generated with immunoSEQ multiplex PCR, while TCRdb's copy carries only in-frame clones and drops some. The sample has under 15,000 clones; approximately 35% are singletons. The length of the CDR3 is 14 residues. In germline, CDR1 is GTSNPN, CDR2 SVGIG (reference sequence). V dropped 4 bases and J dropped 7; count of bases not matched to a gene: 8. Findings of the study overall: GvH clones surfaced in recipient marrow, some emerging earlier in ileum or blood. Declines in HvG clones occurring early post-transplant were associated with peak circulating GvH clone levels.

This clonotype was obtained from a human patient who received an intestinal transplant. The source was alloreactive CD8+ T cells from a mixed lymphocyte reaction culture, collected before intestinal transplant. Indicated subset: CFSE-low proliferating T cells sorted from approximately 6-day pre-transplant mixed lymphocyte reaction (GvH or HvG direction). This chain joins TRBV30 and TRBJ2-1, with TRBD2 matching 9 bases. As DNA, the CDR3 is TGTGCCTGGACCGATAGCGGGAGAGGTAATGAGCAGTTCTTC. Amino acid sequence: CAWTDSGRGNEQFF.